These T cell receptor beta chains were read from a single sample in a study of CD8+ T cells in alopecia areata. The table came from immunoSEQ multiplex PCR; TCRdb's copy has only in-frame clones and leaves some out. The table records tens of thousands of clones, nearly 55% of them present only once. The sample consisted of CD4+ Tregs sorted from blood. The receptors shown here come from a human donor with alopecia areata. The conserved cysteine and the conserved F or W are not part of the CDR3 here.

j_call v_call cdr3_aa
TRBJ1-1 TRBV10-1 ASSERPGADTEAF
TRBJ1-6 TRBV6-6 ASSKTGGDSPLH
TRBJ2-7 TRBV28 ASSFVGTEGRKQY
TRBJ2-3 TRBV7-9 ASSTQQRGRTSSTDTQY
TRBJ1-2 TRBV5-6 ASSLQGFDYGYT
TRBJ1-2 TRBV7-2 ASSPRPTDRLRGYT
TRBJ2-1 TRBV27 ATRLAGAYNEQF
TRBJ1-4 TRBV18 ASSSLRVQATNEKLF
TRBJ2-2 TRBV5-4 ASSLRSSGSSGELF
TRBJ2-7 TRBV7-2 ASRKGLAGSYEQY
TRBJ1-2 TRBV7-3 ASSRVGAYGYT
TRBJ2-5 TRBV5-8 ASSARDRLKKTQY
TRBJ1-3 TRBV7-2 ASSLVTGRGNTIY
TRBJ2-1 TRBV7-2 ASSFQLAGGLNEQF
TRBJ2-4 TRBV6-4 ASSDQGGGIQY
TRBJ2-5 TRBV29-1 SVELQETQY
TRBJ2-1 TRBV7-9 ATNKIQGNGYNEQF
TRBJ2-3 TRBV11-3 ASSPGVAGTTDTQY
TRBJ2-5 TRBV4-2 ASSPGTSLVETQY
TRBJ1-2 TRBV7-2 ASSLYTAGIHGYT
TRBJ2-7 TRBV5-1 ASSFPGQGGYEQY
TRBJ2-1 TRBV28 ASSTGTGYNEQF
TRBJ1-1 TRBV6-4 ASNHTETVNTEAF
TRBJ2-7 TRBV25-1 ASSEGRGHFPTRQY
TRBJ2-7 TRBV15 ATSRDSGSSYEQY
TRBJ2-7 TRBV11-2 ASSFLGQGFYEQY
TRBJ2-2 TRBV5-1 ASSFDRRTGELF
TRBJ2-3 TRBV7-3 ASSPIPGGATQY
TRBJ1-2 TRBV6-5 ASSYLFQTGDYGYT
TRBJ1-1 TRBV29-1 SVEKYGNTEAF
TRBJ2-1 TRBV7-2 ASSLTPWDEQF
TRBJ2-4 TRBV29-1 SVAEGSGQNIQY
TRBJ2-5 TRBV27 ASSPVPTSGRAVETQY
TRBJ1-1 TRBV29-1 SVADRGTTEAF
TRBJ1-6 TRBV2 ASSPRTGLGNSPLH
TRBJ2-5 TRBV7-2 ASSLEPGGETQY
TRBJ1-5 TRBV7-2 ASSSDRDQPQH
TRBJ1-2 TRBV2 ASSERTGGGPLYGYT
TRBJ2-7 TRBV7-8 ASSLAGRGAS
TRBJ1-1 TRBV5-1 ASSLATRIEAF
TRBJ2-1 TRBV7-9 ASSSGGTSSYNEQF
TRBJ2-1 TRBV7-8 ASSLGGAIHNEQF
TRBJ2-2 TRBV5-1 ASSLRQGTGELF
TRBJ2-1 TRBV7-2 ASSLGNLAGGYNEQF
TRBJ1-1 TRBV4-2 ASSQEVRGLNTEAF
TRBJ2-1 TRBV7-2 ASSLRWGYNEQF
TRBJ1-2 TRBV7-8 ASSLTSEPRYGYT
TRBJ2-1 TRBV29-1 SVPEGVILSSYNEQF
TRBJ2-1 TRBV7-8 ASSSSGTVAYNEQF
TRBJ2-3 TRBV5-1 ASSPRQGGSTDTQY